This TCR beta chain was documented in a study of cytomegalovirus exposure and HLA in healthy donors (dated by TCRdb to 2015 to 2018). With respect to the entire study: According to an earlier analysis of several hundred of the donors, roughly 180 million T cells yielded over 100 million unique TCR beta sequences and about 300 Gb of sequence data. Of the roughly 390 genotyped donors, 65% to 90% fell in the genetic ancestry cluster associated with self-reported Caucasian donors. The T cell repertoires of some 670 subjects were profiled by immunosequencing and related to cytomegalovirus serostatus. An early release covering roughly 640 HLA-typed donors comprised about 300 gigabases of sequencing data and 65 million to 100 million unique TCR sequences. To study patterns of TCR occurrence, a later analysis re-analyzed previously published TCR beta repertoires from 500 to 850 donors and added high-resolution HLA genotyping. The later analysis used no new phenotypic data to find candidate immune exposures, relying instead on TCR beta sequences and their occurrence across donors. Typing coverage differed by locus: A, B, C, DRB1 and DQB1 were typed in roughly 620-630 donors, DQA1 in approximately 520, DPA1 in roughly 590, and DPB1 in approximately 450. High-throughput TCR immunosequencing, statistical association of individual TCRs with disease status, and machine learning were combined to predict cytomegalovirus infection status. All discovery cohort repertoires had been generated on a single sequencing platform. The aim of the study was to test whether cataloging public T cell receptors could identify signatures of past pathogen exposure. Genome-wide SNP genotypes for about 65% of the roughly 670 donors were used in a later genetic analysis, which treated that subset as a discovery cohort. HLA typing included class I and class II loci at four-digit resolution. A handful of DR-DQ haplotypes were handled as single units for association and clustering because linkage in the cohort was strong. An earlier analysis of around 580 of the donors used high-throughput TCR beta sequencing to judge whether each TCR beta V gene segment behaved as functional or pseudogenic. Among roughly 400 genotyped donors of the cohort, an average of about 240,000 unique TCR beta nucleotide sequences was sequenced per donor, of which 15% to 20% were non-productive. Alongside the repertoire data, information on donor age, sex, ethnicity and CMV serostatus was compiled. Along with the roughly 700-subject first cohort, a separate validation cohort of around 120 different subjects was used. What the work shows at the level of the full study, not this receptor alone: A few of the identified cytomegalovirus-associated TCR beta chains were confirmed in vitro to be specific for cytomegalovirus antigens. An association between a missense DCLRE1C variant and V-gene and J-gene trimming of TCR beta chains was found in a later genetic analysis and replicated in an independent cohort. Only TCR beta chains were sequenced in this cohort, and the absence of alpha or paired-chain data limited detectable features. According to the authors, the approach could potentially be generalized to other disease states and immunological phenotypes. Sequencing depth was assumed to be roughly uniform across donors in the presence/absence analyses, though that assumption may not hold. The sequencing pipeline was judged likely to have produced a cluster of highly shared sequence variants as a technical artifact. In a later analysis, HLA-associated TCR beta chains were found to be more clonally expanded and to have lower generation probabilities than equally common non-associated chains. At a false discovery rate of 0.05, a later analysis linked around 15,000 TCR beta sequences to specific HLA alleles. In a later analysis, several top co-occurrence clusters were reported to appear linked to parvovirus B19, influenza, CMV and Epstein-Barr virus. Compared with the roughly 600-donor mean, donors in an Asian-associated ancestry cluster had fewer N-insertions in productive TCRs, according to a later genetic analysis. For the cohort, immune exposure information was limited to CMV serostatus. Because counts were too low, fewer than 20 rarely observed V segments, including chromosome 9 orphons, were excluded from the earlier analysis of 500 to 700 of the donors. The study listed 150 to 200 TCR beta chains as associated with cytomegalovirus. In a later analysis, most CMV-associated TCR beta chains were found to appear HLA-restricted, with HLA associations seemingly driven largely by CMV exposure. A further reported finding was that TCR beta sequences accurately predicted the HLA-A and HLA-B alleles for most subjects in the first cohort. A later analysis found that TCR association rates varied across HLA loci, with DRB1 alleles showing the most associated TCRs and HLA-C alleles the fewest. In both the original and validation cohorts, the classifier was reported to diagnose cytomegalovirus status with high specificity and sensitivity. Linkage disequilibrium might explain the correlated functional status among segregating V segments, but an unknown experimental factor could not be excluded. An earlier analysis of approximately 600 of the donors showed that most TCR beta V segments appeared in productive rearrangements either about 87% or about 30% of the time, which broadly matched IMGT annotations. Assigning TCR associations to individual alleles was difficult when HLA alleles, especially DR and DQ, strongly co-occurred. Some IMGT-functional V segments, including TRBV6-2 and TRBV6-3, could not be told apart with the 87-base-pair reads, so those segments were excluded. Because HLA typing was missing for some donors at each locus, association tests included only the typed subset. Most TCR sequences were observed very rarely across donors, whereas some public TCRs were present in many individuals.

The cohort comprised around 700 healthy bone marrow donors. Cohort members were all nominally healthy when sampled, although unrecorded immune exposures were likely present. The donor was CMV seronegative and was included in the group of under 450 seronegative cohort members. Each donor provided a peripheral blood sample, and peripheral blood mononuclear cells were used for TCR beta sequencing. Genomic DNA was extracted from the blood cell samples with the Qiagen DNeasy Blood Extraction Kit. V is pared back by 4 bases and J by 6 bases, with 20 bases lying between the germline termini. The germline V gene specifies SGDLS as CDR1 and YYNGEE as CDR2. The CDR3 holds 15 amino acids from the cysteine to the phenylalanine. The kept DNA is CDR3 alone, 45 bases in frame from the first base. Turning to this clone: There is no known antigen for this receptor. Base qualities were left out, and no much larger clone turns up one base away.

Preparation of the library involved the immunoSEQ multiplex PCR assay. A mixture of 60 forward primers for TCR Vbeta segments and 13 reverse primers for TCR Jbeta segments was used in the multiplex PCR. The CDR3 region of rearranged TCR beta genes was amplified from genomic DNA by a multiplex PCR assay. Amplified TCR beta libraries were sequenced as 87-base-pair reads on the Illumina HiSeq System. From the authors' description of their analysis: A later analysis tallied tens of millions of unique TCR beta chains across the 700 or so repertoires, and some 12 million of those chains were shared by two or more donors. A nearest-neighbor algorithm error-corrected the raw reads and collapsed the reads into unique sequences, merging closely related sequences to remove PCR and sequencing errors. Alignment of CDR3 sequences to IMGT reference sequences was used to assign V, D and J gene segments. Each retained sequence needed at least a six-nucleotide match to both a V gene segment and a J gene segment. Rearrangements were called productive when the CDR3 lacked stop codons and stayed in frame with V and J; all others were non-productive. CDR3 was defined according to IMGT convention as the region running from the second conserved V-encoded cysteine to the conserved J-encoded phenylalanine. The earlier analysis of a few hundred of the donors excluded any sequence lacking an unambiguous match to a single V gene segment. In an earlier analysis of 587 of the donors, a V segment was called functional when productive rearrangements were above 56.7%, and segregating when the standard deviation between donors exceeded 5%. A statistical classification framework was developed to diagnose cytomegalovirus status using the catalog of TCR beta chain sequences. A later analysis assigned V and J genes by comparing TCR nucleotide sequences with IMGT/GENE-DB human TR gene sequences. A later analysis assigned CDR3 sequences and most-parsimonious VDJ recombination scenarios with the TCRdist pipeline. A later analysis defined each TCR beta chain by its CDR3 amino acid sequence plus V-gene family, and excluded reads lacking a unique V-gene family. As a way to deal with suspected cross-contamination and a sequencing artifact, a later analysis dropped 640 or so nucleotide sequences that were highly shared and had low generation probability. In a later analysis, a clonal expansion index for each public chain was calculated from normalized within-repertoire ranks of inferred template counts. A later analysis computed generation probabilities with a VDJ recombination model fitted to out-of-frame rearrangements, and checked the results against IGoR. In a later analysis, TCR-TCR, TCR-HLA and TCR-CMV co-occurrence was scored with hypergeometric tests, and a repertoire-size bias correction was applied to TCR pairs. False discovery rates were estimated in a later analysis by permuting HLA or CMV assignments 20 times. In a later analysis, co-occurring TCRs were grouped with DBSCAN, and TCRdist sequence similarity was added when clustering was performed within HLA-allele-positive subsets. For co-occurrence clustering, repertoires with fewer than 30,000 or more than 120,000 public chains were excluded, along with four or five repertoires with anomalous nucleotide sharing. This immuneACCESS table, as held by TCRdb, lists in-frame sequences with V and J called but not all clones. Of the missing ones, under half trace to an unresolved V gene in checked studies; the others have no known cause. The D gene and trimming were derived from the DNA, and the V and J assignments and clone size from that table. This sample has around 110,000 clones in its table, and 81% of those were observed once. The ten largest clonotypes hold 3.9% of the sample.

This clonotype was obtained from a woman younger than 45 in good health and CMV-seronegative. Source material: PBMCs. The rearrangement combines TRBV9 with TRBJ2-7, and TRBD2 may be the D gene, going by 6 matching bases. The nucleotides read TGTGCCAGCAGCCCAAGCCGGGACTCGGCCCGCGAGCAGTACTTC. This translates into CASSPSRDSAREQYF.